These T cell receptor beta chains were read from a single sample in a study of cytomegalovirus exposure and HLA in healthy donors. TCRdb keeps only in-frame clones here, not all; method: immunoSEQ multiplex PCR. Among under 200,000 clones listed, roughly two thirds were seen once. The sequenced material came from PBMCs. The receptors were gathered from a woman in her 30s in good health and CMV-seronegative. Both conserved end residues are part of each CDR3. The D gene is left open where the match is weak. Size values are once, few and many counts, or a class for expanded clones, and some rows have none.

>NA|TRBD1|14|TRBJ1-4|TRBV9
CASSPTTGNEKLFF
TGTGCCAGCAGCCCCACGACAGGGAATGAAAAACTGTTTTTT
>NA|NA|15|TRBJ2-3|TRBV5-4
CASSLGQTSTDTQYF
TGTGCCAGCAGCTTGGGACAGACTAGCACAGATACGCAGTATTTT
>NA|NA|16|TRBJ2-5|TRBV11-2
CASSLAGWAGKETQYF
TGTGCCAGCAGCTTAGCGGGGTGGGCGGGTAAAGAGACCCAGTACTTC
>NA|TRBD2|14|TRBJ2-7|TRBV2
CASYSGRDSYEQYF
TGTGCCAGTTATAGCGGGAGAGACTCCTACGAGCAGTACTTC
>once|NA|12|TRBJ1-2|TRBV6-6
CASSSGLYGYTF
TGTGCCAGCAGTTCCGGACTCTATGGCTACACCTTC
>once|TRBD2|15|TRBJ2-1|TRBV29-1
CSQTQPAGNYNEQFF
TGCAGCCAAACCCAACCAGCGGGGAATTACAATGAGCAGTTCTTC
>NA|TRBD1|16|TRBJ2-3|TRBV11-2
CASSLARDRGWDTQYF
TGTGCCAGCAGCTTAGCCCGGGACAGGGGGTGGGATACGCAGTATTTT
>NA|NA|15|TRBJ2-2|TRBV6-5
CASSYSSGRTGELFF
TGTGCCAGCAGTTACTCTTCGGGGAGAACCGGGGAGCTGTTTTTT
>NA|TRBD1|15|TRBJ1-5|TRBV5-1
CASSLTGQAHQPQHF
TGCGCCAGCAGCCTTACCGGACAGGCTCATCAGCCCCAGCATTTT
>few|NA|14|TRBJ1-5|TRBV27
CASSYGDNNQPQHF
TGTGCCAGCAGTTATGGGGACAACAATCAGCCCCAGCATTTT
>NA|TRBD1|16|TRBJ1-5|TRBV6-4
CASSDSSGGWDQPQHF
TGTGCCAGCAGTGACTCATCAGGGGGGTGGGATCAGCCCCAGCATTTT
>NA|TRBD2|19|TRBJ2-2|TRBV4-3
CASSQDLIAGGRDTGELFF
TGCGCCAGCAGCCAAGATCTGATAGCGGGAGGTCGCGACACCGGGGAGCTGTTTTTT
>NA|NA|15|TRBJ1-4|TRBV7-9
CASSPGTTGSEKLFF
TGTGCCAGCAGTCCCGGCACCACAGGGAGTGAAAAACTGTTTTTT
>once|TRBD1|12|TRBJ1-1|TRBV2
CASSTRDREAFF
TGTGCCAGCAGTACCCGGGACAGGGAAGCTTTCTTT
>NA|NA|14|TRBJ2-5|TRBV13
CASSLGPVQETQYF
TGTGCCAGCAGCTTAGGCCCAGTGCAGGAGACCCAGTACTTC
>NA|NA|14|TRBJ2-7|TRBV10-3
CAISDSGWSYEQYF
TGTGCCATCAGTGATTCCGGGTGGAGTTACGAGCAGTACTTC